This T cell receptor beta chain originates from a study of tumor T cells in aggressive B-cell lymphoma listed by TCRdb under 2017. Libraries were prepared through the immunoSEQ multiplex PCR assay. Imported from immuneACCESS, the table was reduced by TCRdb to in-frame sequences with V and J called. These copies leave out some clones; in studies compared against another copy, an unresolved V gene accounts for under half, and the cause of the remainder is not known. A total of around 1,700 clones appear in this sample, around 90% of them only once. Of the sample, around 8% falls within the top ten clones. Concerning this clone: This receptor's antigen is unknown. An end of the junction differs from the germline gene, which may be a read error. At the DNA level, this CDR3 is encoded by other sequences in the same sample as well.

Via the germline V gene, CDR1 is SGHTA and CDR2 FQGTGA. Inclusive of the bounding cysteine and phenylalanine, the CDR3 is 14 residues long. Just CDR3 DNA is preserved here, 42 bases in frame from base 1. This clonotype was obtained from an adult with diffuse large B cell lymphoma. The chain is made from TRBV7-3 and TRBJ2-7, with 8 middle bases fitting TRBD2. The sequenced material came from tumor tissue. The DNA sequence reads TGTGCCAGCAGCCGCCGCGGGGGGCGCGACGAGCAGTATTTC. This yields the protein CASSRRGGRDEQYF.